A selection of T cell receptor beta chains follows, all from one sample in a study of blood T cell repertoires in COVID-19. Data came from immunoSEQ multiplex PCR; TCRdb stores just in-frame clones and leaves some out. The repertoire includes about 120,000 clones, 86% of them detected once, and about 4.5% sits in the top ten. Sequenced sample: peripheral blood. These receptors originate from a middle-aged man with acute or convalescent COVID-19. The CDR3 runs from the conserved cysteine through the conserved F or W. The D gene is left open where the match is weak. Not all rows give a size; the values are once, few, many and, for expanded clones, a class.

abundance,d_gene,v_gene,j_gene,CDR3aa,CDR3nt
.,.,TRBV6-1,TRBJ1-1,CASSESGWTEAFF,TGTGCCAGCAGTGAATCAGGGTGGACTGAAGCTTTCTTT
once,.,TRBV9,TRBJ1-3,CASSRSGGQNTIYF,TGTGCCAGCAGCCGCTCCGGGGGGCAGAACACCATATATTTT
.,TRBD2,TRBV10-3,TRBJ2-3,CAISESLGGILDTQYF,TGTGCCATCAGTGAGTCCCTCGGGGGGATCCTAGATACGCAGTATTTT
.,TRBD1,TRBV14,TRBJ1-6,CASSQFPGQGFSPLHF,TGTGCCAGCAGCCAATTCCCGGGACAGGGTTTTTCACCCCTCCACTTT
.,.,TRBV5-5,TRBJ2-1,CASIFVPNEHGNEQFF,TGTGCCAGCATTTTTGTCCCCAATGAACATGGTAATGAGCAGTTCTTC
.,TRBD1,TRBV29-1,TRBJ1-6,CSVGTGDSPLHF,TGCAGCGTGGGTACAGGGGACTCACCCCTCCACTTT
few,.,TRBV4-2,TRBJ1-2,CASSHTTSYGYTF,TGTGCCAGCAGCCACACCACGAGCTATGGCTACACCTTC
.,.,TRBV29-1,TRBJ1-2,CSVEWNNYGYTF,TGCAGCGTGGAGTGGAATAACTATGGCTACACCTTC
.,.,TRBV21-1,TRBJ2-3,CASSKELTGTAYFLSSTDTQYF,TGTGCCAGCAGCAAAGAGTTAACCGGGACAGCGTACTTTCTTTCTAGCACAGATACGCAGTATTTT
.,.,TRBV7-3,TRBJ2-3,CASSLGGFTTDTQYF,TGTGCCAGCAGCTTAGGGGGGTTCACGACAGATACGCAGTATTTT
.,.,TRBV19,TRBJ1-2,CASSIGDRWTVYGYTF,TGTGCCAGTAGTATAGGGGACCGATGGACAGTTTATGGCTACACCTTC
.,TRBD2,TRBV10-3,TRBJ2-1,CAISERGSKSGTSNEQFF,TGTGCCATCAGTGAGAGGGGGAGTAAGTCCGGGACTAGCAATGAGCAGTTCTTC
.,.,TRBV20-1,TRBJ2-7,CSARKSGSTHF,TGCAGTGCGAGGAAGAGCGGCTCTACGCATTTC
.,.,TRBV7-9,TRBJ1-2,CASTLQGSYGYTF,TGTGCCAGCACCCTACAGGGAAGCTATGGCTACACCTTC
.,TRBD2,TRBV19,TRBJ2-2,CASTSSGGVTGELFF,TGTGCCAGTACCTCCAGCGGGGGCGTTACCGGGGAGCTGTTTTTT
once,.,TRBV12-3/TRBV12-4,TRBJ1-3,CASSLSGLRTIYF,TGTGCCAGCAGTTTAAGCGGCCTACGGACCATATATTTT
.,.,TRBV6-2/TRBV6-3,TRBJ1-2,CASSLRIGIGGYTF,TGTGCCAGCAGTTTGAGGATCGGGATCGGGGGCTACACCTTC
once,.,TRBV29-1,TRBJ1-1,CSVVLSMVNTEAFF,TGCAGCGTTGTCCTATCCATGGTGAACACTGAAGCTTTCTTT
.,.,TRBV2,TRBJ1-2,CASMSGSYGYTF,TGTGCCAGCATGAGTGGTTCATATGGCTACACCTTC
.,.,TRBV10-3,TRBJ1-1,CAISESGGNTEAFF,TGTGCCATCAGTGAGTCAGGCGGGAACACTGAAGCTTTCTTT
.,TRBD2,TRBV29-1,TRBJ2-2,CSVRLAGPGELFF,TGCAGCGTTAGACTAGCGGGGCCCGGGGAGCTGTTTTTT
.,TRBD1,TRBV30,TRBJ2-7,CAWRDRGRNEQYF,TGTGCCTGGAGGGACAGGGGGCGAAACGAGCAGTACTTC
.,.,TRBV10-3,TRBJ2-3,CAIKRKDTDTQYF,TGTGCCATCAAGCGCAAAGACACAGATACGCAGTATTTT
.,TRBD1,TRBV5-1,TRBJ1-1,CASSPTRGRYAEAFF,TGCGCCAGCAGTCCAACCAGGGGGAGGTACGCTGAAGCTTTCTTT
.,.,TRBV29-1,TRBJ1-1,CSVEQGLGAAGGLLPEAFF,TGCAGCGTTGAACAGGGATTAGGGGCCGCCGGGGGGCTGCTACCTGAAGCTTTCTTT
.,.,TRBV19,TRBJ2-3,CASSMRPFGGTDTQYF,TGTGCCAGTAGTATGCGCCCATTCGGGGGCACAGATACGCAGTATTTT
.,.,TRBV4-1,TRBJ2-2,CASSRMDMGFVAGELFF,TGCGCCAGCAGCCGCATGGACATGGGGTTCGTGGCCGGGGAGCTGTTTTTT
.,TRBD2,TRBV4-3,TRBJ2-3,CASSQRGGPFTDTQYF,TGCGCCAGCAGCCAACGGGGGGGGCCCTTCACAGATACGCAGTATTTT
.,TRBD1,TRBV29-1,TRBJ2-7,CSVHMRTGASEQYF,TGCAGCGTTCACATGAGGACAGGGGCGAGTGAGCAGTACTTC
few,TRBD1,TRBV6-5,TRBJ2-7,CASSTDRGYEQYF,TGTGCCAGCAGCACGGACAGGGGCTACGAGCAGTACTTC
.,TRBD2,TRBV7-9,TRBJ2-3,CASSSYSSGVTDTQYF,TGTGCCAGCAGCTCTTATTCTAGCGGGGTCACAGATACGCAGTATTTT
.,.,TRBV3-1/TRBV3-2,TRBJ1-2,CASSQDQSEANGYTF,TGTGCCAGCAGCCAAGACCAGAGCGAGGCGAACGGCTACACCTTC
.,TRBD1,TRBV5-1,TRBJ2-7,CASRSDRGQAYF,TGCGCCAGCAGATCAGACAGGGGGCAAGCGTACTTC
once,TRBD2,TRBV2,TRBJ2-7,CASSEEASGAFEQYF,TGTGCCAGCAGTGAGGAAGCTAGCGGGGCATTCGAGCAGTACTTC
.,.,TRBV27,TRBJ2-1,CASSPTGTYYNEQFF,TGTGCCAGCAGTCCCACCGGGACTTACTACAATGAGCAGTTCTTC
.,.,TRBV2,TRBJ2-1,CASSGGMDEQFF,TGTGCCAGCAGTGGAGGGATGGATGAGCAGTTCTTC
few,.,TRBV5-1,TRBJ1-2,CASSLLREGDGYTF,TGCGCCAGCAGCCTCCTCAGGGAAGGGGATGGCTACACCTTC
.,.,TRBV20-1,TRBJ1-2,CSARDGAGYTF,TGCAGTGCTAGAGATGGAGCTGGCTACACCTTC
.,TRBD1,TRBV6-4,TRBJ1-2,CASSDSGTGDGYTF,TGTGCCAGCAGTGACTCAGGGACAGGGGATGGCTACACCTTC
.,.,TRBV5-1,TRBJ1-1,CASSRDGNTEAFF,TGCGCCAGCAGCCGGGATGGAAACACTGAAGCTTTCTTT
.,.,TRBV27,TRBJ2-7,CASSPVGYEQYF,TGTGCCAGCAGTCCCGTCGGCTACGAGCAGTACTTC
once,.,TRBV6-1,TRBJ1-5,CASSEVGLAPQHF,TGTGCCAGCAGTGAAGTCGGGTTAGCGCCCCAGCATTTT
few,.,TRBV4-2,TRBJ1-6,CASSQDWVIRDSANSPLHF,TGTGCCAGCAGCCAAGATTGGGTGATCCGGGACTCCGCTAATTCACCCCTCCACTTT
.,.,TRBV10-3,TRBJ2-2,CAISEGRPSMGTGELFF,TGTGCCATCAGTGAAGGCAGGCCCTCGATGGGCACCGGGGAGCTGTTTTTT
.,.,TRBV5-6,TRBJ2-2,CASTAKSFGGTGELFF,TGTGCCAGCACCGCGAAAAGCTTCGGGGGCACCGGGGAGCTGTTTTTT
.,.,TRBV5-1,TRBJ1-2,CASSLAMAKGGYTF,TGCGCCAGCAGCTTGGCCATGGCGAAGGGGGGCTACACCTTC
.,.,TRBV6-2/TRBV6-3,TRBJ1-1,CASSFFQNTEAFF,TGTGCCAGCAGTTTTTTCCAAAACACTGAAGCTTTCTTT
.,.,TRBV4-2,TRBJ2-2,CASSQSGGNTGELFF,TGTGCCAGCAGCCAATCCGGGGGAAACACCGGGGAGCTGTTTTTT
.,.,TRBV4-3,TRBJ1-5,CASSQDVYSNQPQHF,TGCGCCAGCAGCCAAGATGTATATAGCAATCAGCCCCAGCATTTT
.,TRBD1,TRBV5-1,TRBJ2-1,CASSVSGTGKGNEQFF,TGCGCCAGCAGCGTCTCCGGGACAGGCAAGGGAAATGAGCAGTTCTTC
.,TRBD1,TRBV30,TRBJ1-1,CAWGQAEAFF,TGTGCCTGGGGACAGGCAGAAGCTTTCTTT
.,TRBD2,TRBV5-1,TRBJ2-7,CASSLTAGGPYEQYF,TGCGCCAGCAGCTTGACAGCGGGAGGGCCCTACGAGCAGTACTTC
.,.,TRBV9,TRBJ1-3,CASSVDSGGMGNTIYF,TGTGCCAGCAGCGTAGATTCCGGGGGTATGGGAAACACCATATATTTT
few,.,TRBV19,TRBJ1-6,CASGGQSLWYSPLHF,TGTGCCAGTGGAGGACAGTCGCTCTGGTATTCACCCCTCCACTTT
once,.,TRBV11-2,TRBJ2-7,CASSLDVGRNREQYF,TGTGCCAGCAGCTTAGATGTGGGCAGGAATCGGGAGCAGTACTTC